This T cell receptor (beta chain) was captured in a study of neurological immune-mediated disorders. Findings and limits, study-wide: HTLV-1-associated myelopathy led in TCR clonal expansion, while multiple sclerosis ranked lowest, below healthy controls.

The CDR3 contains 16 residues. Germline V gene sequence: CDR1 SGHRS, CDR2 YFSETQ. Trimming took off 1 base at V and 4 bases at J, with 15 bases between the two ends. PBMCs numbering 2 million and stored at -80 C yielded the unsorted libraries. Ten or more counts support this clonotype. Its antigen is currently unknown. With 10-nucleotide random UMIs included, cDNA was synthesized by 5'RACE. Every sequencing run produced over 190 million TCR-beta sequences that came from 15-18 subjects. Each CDR3 protein gets one entry after TCRdb re-called the 5' RACE reads with MiXCR. The sample includes tens of thousands of distinct CDR3 sequences, roughly 4.8% of them seen just once.

Sequences were obtained from PBMCs. The sequence came from a woman aged 25-40 years with multiple sclerosis. V gene TRBV5-1 combines with J gene TRBJ1-3; tentatively, D is TRBD1 (6 bases). This CDR3 reads CASSLRSGAEGNTIYF. CDR3 nucleotides: TGCGCCAGCAGCTTGCGGTCAGGGGCTGAGGGAAACACCATATATTTT.